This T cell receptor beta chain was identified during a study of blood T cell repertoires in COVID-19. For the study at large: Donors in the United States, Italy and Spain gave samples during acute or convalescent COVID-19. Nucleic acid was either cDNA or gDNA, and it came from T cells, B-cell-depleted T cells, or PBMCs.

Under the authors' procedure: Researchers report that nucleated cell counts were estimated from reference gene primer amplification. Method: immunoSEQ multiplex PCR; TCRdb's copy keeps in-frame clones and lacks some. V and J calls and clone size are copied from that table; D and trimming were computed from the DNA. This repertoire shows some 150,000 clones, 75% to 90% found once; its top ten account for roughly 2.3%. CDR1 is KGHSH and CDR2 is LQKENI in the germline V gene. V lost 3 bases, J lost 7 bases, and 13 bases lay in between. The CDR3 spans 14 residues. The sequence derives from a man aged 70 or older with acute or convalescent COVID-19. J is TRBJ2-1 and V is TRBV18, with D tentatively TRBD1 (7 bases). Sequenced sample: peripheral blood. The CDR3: CASSPSTGRNEQFF. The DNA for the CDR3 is TGTGCCAGCTCACCCTCGACAGGGAGGAATGAGCAGTTCTTC.